The 2 T cell receptor beta chains presented below share a single source sample, sequenced in a study of T-cell reconstitution after alpha-beta-depleted transplantation in children. TCRbeta library construction was performed incorporating unique molecular identifiers. TCRdb re-called the PCR reads with MiXCR, one entry per CDR3 protein. This sample has some 240,000 distinct CDR3 sequences, with 12% found just once. Sequencing was performed on PBMCs from the stem cell graft donor, taken from the stem cell graft. These receptors were collected from a human donor who donated a stem cell graft to a child with acute lymphoblastic leukemia.

This clonotype was detected many times. CDR3: CATSRVRGSGANVLTF. In DNA form, the CDR3 reads TGTGCCACCAGCAGAGTGAGGGGCTCTGGGGCCAACGTCCTGACTTTC. The chain carries TRBV15 and TRBJ2-6; D tentatively fits TRBD1 or TRBD2 (5 bases each). CDR3 length: 16 residues. V was trimmed by 1 base and J by 0 bases, leaving 7 bases between them. Germline V gene sequence: CDR1 LNHNV, CDR2 YYDKDF (reference sequence).

This clonotype was counted ten times or more. The chain carries TRBV29-1 and TRBJ1-2; the D gene is possibly TRBD1 (5 bases). CDR3 length: 11 amino acids. Germline CDR1 SQVTM, CDR2 ANQGSEA. The V end was cut by 3 bases, the J end by 6 bases, with 8 bases between. Written as DNA, the CDR3 is TGCAGCGTTGAGGTCAGGGATGGCTACACCTTC. Its protein product is CSVEVRDGYTF.